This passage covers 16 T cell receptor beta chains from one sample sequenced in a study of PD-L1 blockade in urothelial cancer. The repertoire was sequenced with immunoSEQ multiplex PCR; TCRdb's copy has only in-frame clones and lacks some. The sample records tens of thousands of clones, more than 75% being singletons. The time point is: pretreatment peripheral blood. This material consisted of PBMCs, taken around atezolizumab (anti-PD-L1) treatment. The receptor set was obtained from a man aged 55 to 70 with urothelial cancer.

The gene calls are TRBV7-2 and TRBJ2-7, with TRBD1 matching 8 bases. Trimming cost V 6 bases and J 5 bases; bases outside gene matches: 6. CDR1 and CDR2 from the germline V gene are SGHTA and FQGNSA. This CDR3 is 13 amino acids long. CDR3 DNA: TGTGCCAGCAGTTTGGACAGGGACGACGAGCAGTACTTC. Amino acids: CASSLDRDDEQYF. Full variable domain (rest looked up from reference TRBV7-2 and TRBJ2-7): GAGVSQSPSNKVTEKGKDVELRCDPISGHTALYWYRQSLGQGLEFLIYFQGNSAPDKSGLPSDRFSAERTGGSVSTLTIQRTQQEDSAVYLCASSLDRDDEQYFGPGTRLTVT.

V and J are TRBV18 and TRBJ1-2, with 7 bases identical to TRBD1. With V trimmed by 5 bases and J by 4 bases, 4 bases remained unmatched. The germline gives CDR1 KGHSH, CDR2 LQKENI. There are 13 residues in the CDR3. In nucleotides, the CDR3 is TGTGCCAGCTCAACCGACAGGGTCTATGGCTACACCTTC. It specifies CASSTDRVYGYTF.

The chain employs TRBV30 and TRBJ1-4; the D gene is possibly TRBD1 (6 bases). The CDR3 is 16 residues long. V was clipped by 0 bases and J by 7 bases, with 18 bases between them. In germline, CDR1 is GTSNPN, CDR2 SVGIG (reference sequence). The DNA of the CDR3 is TGTGCCTGGAGTGTAAAGGGGGGAGGGGCTGTTGAAAAACTGTTTTTT. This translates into CAWSVKGGGAVEKLFF.

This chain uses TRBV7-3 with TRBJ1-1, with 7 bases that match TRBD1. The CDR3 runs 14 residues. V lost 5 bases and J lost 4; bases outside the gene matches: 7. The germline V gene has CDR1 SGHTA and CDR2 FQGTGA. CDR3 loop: CASSPGGRGTEAFF. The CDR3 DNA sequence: TGTGCCAGCAGCCCAGGGGGTCGGGGCACTGAAGCTTTCTTT.

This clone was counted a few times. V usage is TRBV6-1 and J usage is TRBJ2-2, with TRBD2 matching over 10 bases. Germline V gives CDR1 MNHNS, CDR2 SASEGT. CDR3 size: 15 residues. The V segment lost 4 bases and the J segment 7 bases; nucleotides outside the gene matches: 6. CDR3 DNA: TGTGCCAGCAGTGGCATAGCGGGAGGTGGCGGGGAGCTGTTTTTT. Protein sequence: CASSGIAGGGGELFF.

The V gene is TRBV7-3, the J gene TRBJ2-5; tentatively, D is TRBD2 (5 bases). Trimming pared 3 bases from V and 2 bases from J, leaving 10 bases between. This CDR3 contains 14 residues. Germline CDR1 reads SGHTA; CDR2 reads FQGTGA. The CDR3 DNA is TGTGCCAGCAGCTTGGGTTCGGGACAAGAGACCCAGTACTTC. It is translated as CASSLGSGQETQYF.

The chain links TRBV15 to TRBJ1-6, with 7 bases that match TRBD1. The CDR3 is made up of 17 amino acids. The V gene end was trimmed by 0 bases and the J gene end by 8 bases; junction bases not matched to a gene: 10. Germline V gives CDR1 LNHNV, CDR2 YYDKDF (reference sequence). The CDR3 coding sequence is TGTGCCACCAGCAGAGATAGGCAGACAGGGTGGGATTCACCCCTCCACTTT. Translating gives CATSRDRQTGWDSPLHF.

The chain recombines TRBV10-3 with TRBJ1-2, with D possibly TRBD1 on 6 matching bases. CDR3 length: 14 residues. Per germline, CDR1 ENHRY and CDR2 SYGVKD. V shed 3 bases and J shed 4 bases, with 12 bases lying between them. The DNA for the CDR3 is TGTGCCATCAGTGATGCTAGGGACACCTATGGCTACACCTTC. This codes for CAISDARDTYGYTF.

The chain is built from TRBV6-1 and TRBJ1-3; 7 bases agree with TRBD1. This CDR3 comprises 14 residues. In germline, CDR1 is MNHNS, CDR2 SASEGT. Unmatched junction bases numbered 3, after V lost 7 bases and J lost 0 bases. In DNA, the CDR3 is TGTGCCAGCACCCGGGACAGCTCTGGAAACACCATATATTTT. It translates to CASTRDSSGNTIYF.

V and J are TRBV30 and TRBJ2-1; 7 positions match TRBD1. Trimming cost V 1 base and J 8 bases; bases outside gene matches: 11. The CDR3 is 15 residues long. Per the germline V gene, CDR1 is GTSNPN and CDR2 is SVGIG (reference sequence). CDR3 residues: CAWSDLGTGDDEQFF. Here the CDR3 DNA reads TGTGCCTGGAGTGACCTAGGAACAGGGGATGATGAGCAGTTCTTC.

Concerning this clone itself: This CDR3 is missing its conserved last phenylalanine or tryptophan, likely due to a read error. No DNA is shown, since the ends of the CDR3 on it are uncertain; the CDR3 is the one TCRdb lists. CDR3: CSALEAGAASY. The genes are TRBV20-1 and TRBJ2-7; the table's D call, TRBD2, was not checked against the DNA. Germline CDR1 reads DFQATT; CDR2 reads SNEGSKA (reference sequence). The CDR3 length is 11 residues, termini included.

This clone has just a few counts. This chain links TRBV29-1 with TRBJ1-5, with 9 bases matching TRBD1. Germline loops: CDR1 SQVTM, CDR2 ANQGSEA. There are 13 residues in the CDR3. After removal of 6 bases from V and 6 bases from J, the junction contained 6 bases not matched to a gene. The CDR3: CSVGQGGSQPQHF. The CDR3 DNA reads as TGCAGCGTGGGACAGGGTGGGAGTCAGCCCCAGCATTTT.

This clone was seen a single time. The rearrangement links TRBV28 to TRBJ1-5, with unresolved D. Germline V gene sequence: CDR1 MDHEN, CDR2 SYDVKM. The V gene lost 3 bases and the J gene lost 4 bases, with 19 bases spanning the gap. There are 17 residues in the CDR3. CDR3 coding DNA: TGTGCCAGCAGTTTTAATAGCGGCATTTGGACGAATCAGCCCCAGCATTTT. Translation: CASSFNSGIWTNQPQHF.

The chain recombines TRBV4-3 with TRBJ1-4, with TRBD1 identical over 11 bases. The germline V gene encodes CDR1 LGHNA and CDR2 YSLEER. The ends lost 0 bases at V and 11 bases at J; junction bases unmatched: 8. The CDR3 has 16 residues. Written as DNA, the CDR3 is TGCGCCAGCAGCCAAGAGTTGGGGACAGGGGGATGGAAACTGTTTTTT. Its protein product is CASSQELGTGGWKLFF.

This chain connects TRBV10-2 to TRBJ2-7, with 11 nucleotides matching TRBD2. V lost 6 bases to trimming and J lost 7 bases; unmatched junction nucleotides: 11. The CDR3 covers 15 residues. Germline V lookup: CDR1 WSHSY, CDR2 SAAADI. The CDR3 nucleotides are TGCGCCAGCAGAGAAACTAGCGGGAGTTTTGGGGAGCAGTACTTC. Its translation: CASRETSGSFGEQYF.

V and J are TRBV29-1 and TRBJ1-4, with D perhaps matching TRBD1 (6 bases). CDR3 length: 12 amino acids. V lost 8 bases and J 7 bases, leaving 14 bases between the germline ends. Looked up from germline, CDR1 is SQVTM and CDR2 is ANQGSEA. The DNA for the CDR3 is TGCAGCCCTTCCCAACAGGGTGAAAAACTGTTTTTT. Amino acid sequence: CSPSQQGEKLFF.